This T cell receptor (beta chain) was retrieved from a study of T cell responses to AZD1222 COVID-19 vaccine. TCRdb's copy holds only in-frame clones and misses some; the assay was immunoSEQ multiplex PCR. The table shows around 160,000 clones, with 91% occurring only once. CDR3 length: 13 residues. Trimming took 3 bases from V and 3 from J; bases not matched to a gene: 3. Germline V gives CDR1 SQVTM, CDR2 ANQGSEA. The source material was peripheral blood, sampled 28 days after the second AZD1222 dose. V and J are TRBV29-1 and TRBJ2-7; TRBD2 agrees at 9 bases. The sequence came from an adult who received the AZD1222 COVID-19 vaccine. CDR3 coding DNA: TGCAGCGTTGAGGCTAGCGGGGACTACGAGCAGTACTTC. Translating it yields CSVEASGDYEQYF.